Each of the 20 T cell receptor beta chains below was sequenced from the same sample in a study of blood T cell repertoires in COVID-19. Here immunoSEQ multiplex PCR was the method, and the copy in TCRdb shows in-frame clones only, minus some. This table has tens of thousands of clones, 65% to 85% appearing once. Material for sequencing was peripheral blood. Receptor source: a man between 65 and 79 years old with active COVID-19.

CDR3 in amino acids: CASRVGLGTSTDTQYF. CDR3 DNA sequence: TGTGCCAGCCGCGTAGGACTAGGGACTAGCACAGATACGCAGTATTTT. The V call is TRBV18, the J call TRBJ2-3; 7 bases are shared with TRBD2. J gave up 0 bases and V 8 bases, and 11 bases lay outside the gene matches. This CDR3 comprises 16 residues. In germline, CDR1 is KGHSH, CDR2 LQKENI.

The V call is TRBV6-2 or TRBV6-3, the J call TRBJ1-5, with D possibly matching TRBD1 (5 bases). The CDR3 spans 16 residues. The ends were cut back, 4 bases at V and 0 bases at J, with 13 bases in the middle. Germline V gene data show CDR1 as MNHEY and CDR2 as SVGEGT. CDR3 loop: CASSFQGSYSNQPQHF. The CDR3, as DNA: TGTGCCAGCAGTTTCCAGGGTTCCTATAGCAATCAGCCCCAGCATTTT.

The rearrangement uses TRBV5-4 and TRBJ2-4; possibly TRBD1 for D (6 bases). CDR3 length: 16 residues. The germline V gene has CDR1 SGHNT and CDR2 YYREEE (reference sequence). The V and J ends lost 4 bases and 2 bases respectively, with 16 bases between them. This CDR3 reads CASSLPGQETKNIQYF. The CDR3 region has the DNA TGTGCCAGCAGCCTACCGGGACAAGAAACCAAAAACATTCAGTACTTC.

Worth noting for this clone: A junction boundary mismatches the germline segment, possibly from a read error. The chain links TRBV2 to TRBJ2-2; 8 bases agree with TRBD2. The length of the CDR3 is 11 residues. Germline V gene lookup returns CDR1 SNHLY and CDR2 FYNNEI. CDR3 coding DNA: TGTGCCAGCAGTGAAACGGGAGGGCCCCTTTTT. It is translated as CASSETGGPLF.

This chain connects TRBV5-1 to TRBJ2-1; 8 bases align to TRBD1. J gave up 8 bases and V 0 bases, and 4 bases lay outside the gene matches. The CDR3 spans 14 residues. CDR1 SGHRS and CDR2 YFSETQ come from the germline V gene. In DNA form, the CDR3 reads TGCGCCAGCAGCTTGGGACAGGGGAACGATGAGCAGTTCTTC. It codes for CASSLGQGNDEQFF.

The chain carries TRBV5-1 and TRBJ2-7, with 8 bases lining up with TRBD1. The CDR3 totals 14 residues. V lost 1 base and J lost 5; bases outside the gene matches: 5. Looked up from germline, CDR1 is SGHRS and CDR2 is YFSETQ. This CDR3 is CASSLNDRGNEQYF. CDR3 nucleotide sequence: TGCGCCAGCAGCTTGAACGACAGGGGAAACGAGCAGTACTTC.

This clone was observed a single time. J is TRBJ2-7 and V is TRBV30; TRBD1 matches 7 bases. The germline gives CDR1 GTSNPN, CDR2 SVGIG (reference sequence). With V trimmed by 5 bases and J by 6 bases, 10 bases remained unmatched. The length of the CDR3 is 13 residues. The CDR3 spells CAWSSGGSREQYF. In DNA, the CDR3 is TGTGCCTGGTCATCAGGGGGAAGCCGCGAGCAGTACTTC.

The chain recombines TRBV4-2 with TRBJ2-7, with TRBD2 identical over 8 bases. The CDR3 consists of 14 residues. V dropped 4 bases and J dropped 3; count of bases not matched to a gene: 5. CDR1 is LGHNA and CDR2 is YNFKEQ in the germline V gene. CDR3 bases: TGTGCCAGCAGCCCTCTAGCGGGCGGCTACGAGCAGTACTTC. Translation gives CASSPLAGGYEQYF.

This clone has a single count. The chain joins TRBV7-8 to TRBJ1-5; D gene ambiguous. The germline gives CDR1 SGHVS, CDR2 FQNEAQ. V lost 5 bases and J 0 bases, leaving 5 bases between the germline ends. The CDR3 runs 13 residues. The CDR3 DNA is TGTGCCAGCAGCCCATCTAGCAATCAGCCCCAGCATTTT. Its translation: CASSPSSNQPQHF.

This chain joins TRBV7-8 and TRBJ2-2, with TRBD2 matching over 7 bases. The J segment lost 6 bases and the V segment lost 1 base, leaving 8 bases of the junction unmatched. The CDR3 length is 16 residues. In germline, CDR1 is SGHVS, CDR2 FQNEAQ. The CDR3 DNA reads as TGTGCCAGCAGCTTAGTAGGCGGGAGCCCCCCCGGGGAGCTGTTTTTT. It translates to CASSLVGGSPPGELFF.

The chain has TRBV15 and TRBJ2-2, with 9 bases identical to TRBD1. The germline gives CDR1 LNHNV, CDR2 YYDKDF (reference sequence). The CDR3 is made up of 17 amino acids. The V and J ends lost 3 bases and 4 bases, in that order; junction bases with no gene match: 9. CDR3 region: CATSRPGTGKGTGELFF. CDR3 DNA: TGTGCCACCAGCAGGCCCGGGACAGGGAAGGGCACCGGGGAGCTGTTTTTT.

The rearrangement joins TRBV7-2 to TRBJ2-3; D is ambiguous. V shed 5 bases and J shed 4 bases, with 16 bases lying between them. CDR3 length equals 15 residues. Germline V lookup: CDR1 SGHTA, CDR2 FQGNSA. The CDR3 loop reads CASSLSDLVADTQYF. CDR3 DNA: TGTGCCAGCAGCCTAAGCGATTTGGTGGCAGATACGCAGTATTTT.

The CDR3 spells CASSIKGLAGPNTGELFF. CDR3 in DNA: TGTGCCAGTAGTATTAAGGGACTAGCGGGCCCCAACACCGGGGAGCTGTTTTTT. The genes are TRBV19 and TRBJ2-2; 12 bases match TRBD2. The CDR3 covers 18 residues. Germline CDR1 and CDR2: LNHDA and SQIVND (reference sequence). V lost 3 bases to trimming and J lost 2 bases; unmatched junction nucleotides: 7.

The chain combines TRBV21-1 with TRBJ1-4; the table's D call TRBD1 went unverified against the DNA. TRBV21-1 is tagged as a pseudogene. The CDR3 extends over 18 amino acids. As DNA, the CDR3 is TGTGCCAGCAGCAACGCCGTTAAAGGACAGTGCCCCCGGGAAAAACTGTTTTTT. As protein: CASSNAVKGQCPREKLFF.

Comments on this clone: A junction end diverges from the germline sequence, so it may reflect a read error. The chain employs TRBV6-2 or TRBV6-3 and TRBJ1-6; TRBD1 matches at 8 bases. This CDR3 spans 14 amino acids. In germline, CDR1 is MNHEY, CDR2 SVGEGT. This CDR3 is CAGSYRGNYSPLHF. CDR3 coding DNA: TGTGCCGGCAGTTACAGGGGGAACTATTCACCCCTCCACTTT.

The sample holds one count of this clone. The V call is TRBV6-1, the J call TRBJ1-1, with a tentative D call TRBD1 (6 bases). Germline values: CDR1 MNHNS, CDR2 SASEGT. This CDR3 contains 14 residues. Trimming left V 4 bases short and J 4 bases short, with 13 bases between. The CDR3: CASSGSRGGTEAFF. CDR3 DNA sequence: TGTGCCAGCAGTGGAAGTAGAGGGGGCACTGAAGCTTTCTTT.

This chain connects TRBV29-1 to TRBJ2-3, with 14 nucleotides matching TRBD2. V was pared by 4 bases and J by 5 bases, with 8 bases of the junction left unmatched. The CDR3 spans 16 residues. Germline-derived CDR1 and CDR2 are SQVTM and ANQGSEA. This CDR3 reads CSVGGTSGGLRDTQYF. In DNA, the CDR3 is TGCAGCGTTGGCGGGACTAGCGGGGGATTGCGAGATACGCAGTATTTT.

The chain links TRBV5-1 to TRBJ2-5, with 7 bases fitting TRBD1. The V and J ends lost 0 bases and 0 bases, in that order; junction bases with no gene match: 2. The germline gives CDR1 SGHRS, CDR2 YFSETQ. The CDR3 loop spans 15 amino acids. The CDR3 loop is CASSLAGTDQETQYF. CDR3 nucleotides: TGCGCCAGCAGCTTGGCTGGGACAGACCAAGAGACCCAGTACTTC.

The rearrangement uses TRBV5-1 and TRBJ2-3; D not resolved. V gave up 3 bases and J gave up 3 bases, with 5 bases separating them. Per germline, CDR1 SGHRS and CDR2 YFSETQ. This CDR3 region has 12 residues. The CDR3 DNA follows: TGCGCCAGCAGCTGGAGTACAGATACGCAGTATTTT. Protein: CASSWSTDTQYF. Complete variable domain (other parts from reference TRBV5-1 and TRBJ2-3): KAGVTQTPRYLIKTRGQQVTLSCSPISGHRSVSWYQQTPGQGLQFLFEYFSETQRNKGNFPGRFSGRQFSNSRSEMNVSTLELGDSALYLCASSWSTDTQYFGPGTRLTVL.

J is TRBJ2-7 and V is TRBV5-1; D not certain. Germline V gene lookup returns CDR1 SGHRS and CDR2 YFSETQ. The CDR3 has 13 residues. V shed 3 bases and J shed 0 bases, with 7 bases lying between them. In DNA form, the CDR3 reads TGCGCCAGCAGCTCGTATAGCTCCTACGAGCAGTACTTC. Encoded protein: CASSSYSSYEQYF.